The 25 T cell receptor beta chains below come from one sample, sequenced in a study of blood T cell repertoires in COVID-19. Profiling relied on immunoSEQ multiplex PCR, and the TCRdb table lists in-frame clones only, not all of them. The table has some 180,000 clones, around 83% seen once; the top ten hold around 24%. The sample comprised PBMCs or T cells enriched from blood (not recorded which). All receptors derive from a middle-aged woman in a cohort exposed to, infected with or recovered from COVID-19 (not recorded which).

This chain uses TRBV6-4 with TRBJ2-1, with 7 bases lining up with TRBD2. CDR1 and CDR2 (germline): MRHNA, SNTAGT. V lost 0 bases to trimming and J lost 0 bases; unmatched junction nucleotides: 5. This CDR3 is built from 17 residues. In nucleotides, the CDR3 is TGTGCCAGCAGTGACTCGGGAGGGTTTAACTCCTACAATGAGCAGTTCTTC. It specifies CASSDSGGFNSYNEQFF.

J is TRBJ2-1 and V is TRBV2; D unclear. Germline V CDR1 and CDR2: SNHLY, FYNNEI. The V end lost 6 bases, the J end lost 0 bases, and 12 bases lay between the germline ends. The CDR3 loop spans 15 amino acids. The CDR3 loop is CASRTSKSSYNEQFF. The CDR3 DNA follows: TGTGCCAGCAGGACTTCCAAGAGCTCCTACAATGAGCAGTTCTTC. The full variable domain, completed using reference TRBV2 and TRBJ2-1, is EPEVTQTPSHQVTQMGQEVILRCVPISNHLYFYWYRQILGQKVEFLVSFYNNEISEKSEIFDDQFSVERPDGSNFTLKIRSTKLEDSAMYFCASRTSKSSYNEQFFGPGTRLTVL.

The rearrangement uses TRBV3-1 (or the pseudogene TRBV3-2) and TRBJ2-1; 7 bases agree with TRBD2. The CDR3 consists of 16 residues. The germline V gene encodes CDR1 LGHDT and CDR2 YNNKEL (reference sequence). V lost 3 bases to trimming and J lost 5 bases; unmatched junction nucleotides: 10. In DNA, the CDR3 is TGTGCCAGCAGCCACCGGTACGGGGGAGGGGACAATGAGCAGTTCTTC. This gives the protein CASSHRYGGGDNEQFF.

The chain carries TRBV4-2 and TRBJ1-2, with no clear D. Germline CDR1 and CDR2: LGHNA and YNFKEQ. V shed 4 bases and J shed 5 bases, with 11 bases lying between them. The length of the CDR3 is 13 residues. The CDR3 bases are TGTGCCAGCAGCCCCGTTGGCAGGTATGGCTACACCTTC. This sequence encodes CASSPVGRYGYTF.

This clone has just one count. The chain links TRBV28 to TRBJ1-3; the D is unclear. The length of the CDR3 is 14 residues. Germline assignment: CDR1 MDHEN and CDR2 SYDVKM. With 5 bases removed from V and 4 bases from J, the gap between germline ends came to 12 bases. CDR3 sequence: CASSTLAGGNTIYF. In nucleotides, the CDR3 is TGTGCCAGCAGTACTCTCGCGGGAGGAAACACCATATATTTT.

The chain joins TRBV4-3 to TRBJ2-7, with D possibly being TRBD2 (6 bases). This CDR3 contains 17 residues. The germline V gene encodes CDR1 LGHNA and CDR2 YSLEER. With 0 bases removed from V and 3 bases from J, the gap between germline ends came to 18 bases. In DNA, the CDR3 is TGCGCCAGCAGCCAAGATGTGCGGGAAGCCCCCCTCTACGAGCAGTACTTC. It specifies CASSQDVREAPLYEQYF.

J is TRBJ1-1 and V is TRBV7-9, with D unclear. Trimming took off 3 bases at V and 4 bases at J, with 18 bases between the two ends. The CDR3 is 16 residues long. The germline V gene encodes CDR1 SEHNR and CDR2 FQNEAQ (reference sequence). CDR3 nucleotides: TGTGCCAGCAGCTTCCGGGTGGTGGTCGATAGCACTGAAGCTTTCTTT. This codes for CASSFRVVVDSTEAFF.

The rearrangement links TRBV13 to TRBJ1-5; D is undetermined. The length of the CDR3 is 13 residues. Per the germline V gene, CDR1 is PRHDT and CDR2 is FYEKMQ (reference sequence). The germline V and J ends were trimmed by 1 base and 4 bases, with 5 bases remaining between them. Here the CDR3 reads CASSLDKNQPQHF. The CDR3 DNA reads TGTGCCAGCAGCTTAGACAAGAATCAGCCCCAGCATTTT.

On this clone itself: Other DNA sequences within the sample encode an identical CDR3. The rearrangement uses TRBV27 and TRBJ1-2, with 8 bases fitting TRBD1. The CDR3 is 12 amino acids. Trimming took 9 bases from V and 3 from J; bases not matched to a gene: 3. Germline loops: CDR1 MNHEY, CDR2 SMNVEV (reference sequence). This CDR3 is CASRQGYYGYTF. CDR3 nucleotide sequence: TGTGCCAGTCGACAGGGGTACTATGGCTACACCTTC.

The CDR3 loop reads CAYDSKNTEAFF. The CDR3 nucleotides read TGTGCCTATGACAGCAAGAACACTGAAGCTTTCTTT. V usage is TRBV30 and J usage is TRBJ1-1; perhaps TRBD1 as D (5 bases). There are 12 residues in the CDR3. The germline gives CDR1 GTSNPN, CDR2 SVGIG (reference sequence). V was cut by 7 bases and J by 1 base, with 10 bases left in between.

With respect to this clone: Since no conserved phenylalanine or tryptophan closes the CDR3, a read error is the likely cause. The DNA is omitted, as the CDR3 cannot be located on it reliably, and the CDR3 follows TCRdb's listing. V and J are TRBV28 and TRBJ1-3; TRBD1 is the table's D call, not checked against the DNA. The CDR3 spans 12 residues, counting both ends. The V gene's germline CDR1 is MDHEN and CDR2 SYDVKM. CDR3 protein: CASSWGQGAKSL.

In its sample, this clone was seen once. The chain links TRBV2 to TRBJ2-5; 10 positions match TRBD1. CDR3 length equals 14 residues. CDR1 is SNHLY, CDR2 FYNNEI, per germline. V shed 4 bases, J shed 3 bases, and the junction held 2 bases outside the gene matches. This CDR3 is CASSGDRGKETQYF. The CDR3 DNA is TGTGCCAGCAGTGGGGACAGGGGCAAAGAGACCCAGTACTTC.

This CDR3 is CASSPRQETNEKLFF. In DNA form, the CDR3 reads TGTGCCAGTAGTCCCCGACAGGAAACTAATGAAAAACTGTTTTTT. J is TRBJ1-4 and V is TRBV19, with D possibly TRBD1 on 6 matching bases. The CDR3 consists of 15 residues. The germline V and J ends were trimmed by 5 bases and 1 base, with 11 bases remaining between them. Per germline, CDR1 LNHDA and CDR2 SQIVND (reference sequence).

This chain uses TRBV27 with TRBJ1-5, with D hard to call. CDR3 length: 13 amino acids. V was cut by 3 bases and J by 4 bases, with 7 bases left in between. Germline CDR1 and CDR2: MNHEY and SMNVEV (reference sequence). CDR3 DNA: TGTGCCAGCAGTTTCCACTTGAATCAGCCCCAGCATTTT. Translation gives CASSFHLNQPQHF.

The V gene is TRBV5-6, the J gene TRBJ2-5, with D perhaps matching TRBD1 (6 bases). The CDR3 is 14 residues long. Trimming stripped 4 bases from V and 5 bases from J, with 15 bases between. Germline V gene lookup returns CDR1 SGHDT and CDR2 YYEEEE. The CDR3 loop is CASSRGQGWETQYF. The CDR3 nucleotides read TGTGCCAGCAGCCGGGGCCAGGGGTGGGAGACCCAGTACTTC.

This CDR3 reads CASSLGLQGRHNEQFF. The CDR3 coding sequence is TGTGCCAGCAGCTTAGGGCTCCAGGGGCGTCATAATGAGCAGTTCTTC. The chain carries TRBV7-2 and TRBJ2-1, with D perhaps matching TRBD1 (6 bases). V dropped 1 base and J dropped 7 bases, with 17 bases sitting between them. The V gene's germline CDR1 is SGHTA and CDR2 FQGNSA. The CDR3 consists of 16 residues. Using reference TRBV7-2 and TRBJ2-1 for the parts outside the CDR3, the full variable domain is GAGVSQSPSNKVTEKGKDVELRCDPISGHTALYWYRQSLGQGLEFLIYFQGNSAPDKSGLPSDRFSAERTGGSVSTLTIQRTQQEDSAVYLCASSLGLQGRHNEQFFGPGTRLTVL.

The V and J genes are TRBV19 and TRBJ1-1; 8 positions agree with TRBD1. Germline V lookup: CDR1 LNHDA, CDR2 SQIVND (reference sequence). The J segment lost 0 bases and the V segment lost 3 bases, leaving 18 bases of the junction unmatched. There are 20 residues in the CDR3. DNA of the CDR3: TGTGCCAGTAGTATTTACGGCCCAGGACAGGGAGGGATTATGAACACTGAAGCTTTCTTT. Protein: CASSIYGPGQGGIMNTEAFF.

This chain uses TRBV27 with TRBJ1-5, with 9 bases matching TRBD1. The CDR3 has 13 residues. After removal of 5 bases from V and 15 bases from J, the junction contained 11 bases not matched to a gene. The germline V gene has CDR1 MNHEY and CDR2 SMNVEV (reference sequence). The CDR3 nucleotides are TGTGCCAGCAGTCCTGGACAGGGGAGTTCCGGGCATTTT. Translation gives CASSPGQGSSGHF.

This chain connects TRBV3-1 (or the pseudogene TRBV3-2) to TRBJ2-7, with D perhaps TRBD1 (5 bases). Between the trimmed V and J ends, which lost 5 bases and 6 bases, there was a span of 17 bases. Germline V gives CDR1 LGHDT, CDR2 YNNKEL (reference sequence). The CDR3 has 14 residues. CDR3 sequence reads: CASSLKGSTAEQYF. The CDR3 DNA follows: TGTGCCAGCAGCTTAAAGGGGTCCACGGCCGAGCAGTACTTC.

The gene calls are TRBV5-6 and TRBJ1-2; TRBD1 aligns across 11 bases. The CDR3 spans 16 residues. V lost 3 bases to trimming and J lost 8 bases; unmatched junction nucleotides: 12. Germline loops: CDR1 SGHDT, CDR2 YYEEEE. CDR3 sequence reads: CASSWGQGGGRIGYTF. Here the CDR3 DNA reads TGTGCCAGCAGCTGGGGACAGGGGGGCGGGCGGATAGGCTACACCTTC.

The chain joins TRBV28 to TRBJ1-2; 7 bases are shared with TRBD1. The ends lost 7 bases at V and 6 bases at J; junction bases unmatched: 11. Germline loops: CDR1 MDHEN, CDR2 SYDVKM. The length of the CDR3 is 14 residues. DNA for the CDR3: TGTGCCAGCACCCAACTCGGGACAGTTGATGGCTACACCTTC. Translating gives CASTQLGTVDGYTF.

V usage is TRBV4-1 and J usage is TRBJ2-7; 7 bases are shared with TRBD1. V dropped 1 base and J dropped 3; count of bases not matched to a gene: 3. From germline, CDR1 is MGHRA and CDR2 YSYEKL. The CDR3 is 14 amino acids. CDR3 DNA: TGCGCCAGCAGCCAAGCGGGACAGAACTACGAGCAGTACTTC. This encodes CASSQAGQNYEQYF.

The CDR3 nucleotides read TGTGCCAGCAGCCCACTAGCGGGAGTCACCGGGGAGCTGTTTTTT. Translation: CASSPLAGVTGELFF. The chain joins TRBV2 to TRBJ2-2, with 11 bases matching TRBD2. Looked up from germline, CDR1 is SNHLY and CDR2 is FYNNEI. The V segment lost 6 bases and the J segment 4 bases; nucleotides outside the gene matches: 4. CDR3 size: 15 residues.

The chain couples TRBV20-1 to TRBJ1-4; 12 positions match TRBD1. Trimming cost V 3 bases and J 6 bases; bases outside gene matches: 11. This CDR3 has 17 amino acids. Germline CDR1 and CDR2: DFQATT and SNEGSKA (reference sequence). The CDR3 DNA sequence: TGCAGTGCTAGTAAAGGGACAGGGGGCTCCAAGGATGAAAAACTGTTTTTT. Amino acid sequence: CSASKGTGGSKDEKLFF.

This rearrangement joins TRBV27 to TRBJ1-1; 9 bases fit TRBD1. The germline gives CDR1 MNHEY, CDR2 SMNVEV (reference sequence). The CDR3 has 13 amino acids. V shed 3 bases, J shed 7 bases, and the junction held 3 bases outside the gene matches. This CDR3 is CASSFDRGNEAFF. DNA for the CDR3: TGTGCCAGCAGTTTTGACAGGGGGAATGAAGCTTTCTTT.